Given below is one TCR beta chain in context. The germline gives CDR1 MNHEY, CDR2 SVGAGI. V lost 4 bases to trimming and J lost 5 bases; unmatched junction nucleotides: 4. This CDR3 has 15 residues. Libraries were prepared by immunoSEQ multiplex PCR; TCRdb keeps only in-frame clonotypes and omits some of them. The sample lists tens of thousands of clones; 87% were seen once. The sample comes from a study of T cell changes during pregnancy in multiple sclerosis. V is TRBV6-5 and J is TRBJ2-7; 14 positions match TRBD2. This TCR derives from a human donor whose cells served as feeder cells for cultures in a pregnancy study. Sequenced material: peripheral blood from another person, used as feeder cells. CDR3 sequence reads: CASSLGLAGVHEQYF. The DNA of the CDR3 is TGTGCCAGCAGTTTGGGACTAGCGGGAGTCCACGAGCAGTACTTC.